The entry below describes one TCR beta chain. The target antigen is unknown. It was with 60 Vbeta and 13 Jbeta primers that the PCR ran. In the authors' methods: Later reanalysis found approximately 76 million unique TCR beta chains, about 10 million of them shared. Here immunoSEQ multiplex PCR was the method, and the copy in TCRdb shows in-frame clones only, minus some. Clonal size and the V and J genes are those of that table, whereas D and trimming came from the DNA. The sample holds some 180,000 clones; 8.5% to 10% are singletons and the top ten take approximately 1.4%. These data originate in a study of cytomegalovirus exposure and HLA in healthy donors. General study points: Under in vitro conditions, a few CMV-associated chains were confirmed as specific for CMV antigens. Earlier analysis found most TCR beta V segments productive about 87% or about 30% of the time.

The CDR3 spans 15 residues. V gave up 0 bases and J gave up 5 bases; unmatched junction bases: 4. The germline V gene encodes CDR1 LNHNV and CDR2 YYDKDF (reference sequence). This chain joins TRBV15 and TRBJ2-1; 7 positions match TRBD2. The sample was PBMCs. The receptor was derived from a woman in her 30s in good health and CMV-seropositive. The CDR3 nucleotides read TGTGCCACCAGCAGAGATGGGACTATCAACAATGAGCAGTTCTTC. This translates into CATSRDGTINNEQFF.